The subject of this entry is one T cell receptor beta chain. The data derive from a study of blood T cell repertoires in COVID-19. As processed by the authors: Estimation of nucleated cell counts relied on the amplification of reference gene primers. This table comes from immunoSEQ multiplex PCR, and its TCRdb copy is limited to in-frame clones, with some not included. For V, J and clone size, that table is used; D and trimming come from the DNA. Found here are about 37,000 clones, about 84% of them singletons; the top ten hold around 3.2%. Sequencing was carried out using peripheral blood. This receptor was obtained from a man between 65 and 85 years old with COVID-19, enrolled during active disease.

This CDR3 is CASSFVRTGVAGELFF. As DNA, the CDR3 is TGTGCCAGCAGTTTTGTTAGGACAGGGGTGGCCGGGGAGCTGTTTTTT. The J gene is TRBJ2-2, the V gene TRBV27; 9 nucleotides line up with TRBD1. Germline-derived CDR1 and CDR2 are MNHEY and SMNVEV (reference sequence). With V trimmed by 3 bases and J by 6 bases, 8 bases remained unmatched. This CDR3 is built from 16 residues.